Below are 15 T cell receptor beta chains sequenced from a single sample in a study of control samples from healthy donors and cancer patients. Sequencing used immunoSEQ multiplex PCR; TCRdb keeps in-frame clones, though not all of them. The sample contains 150,000 to 200,000 clones, around 90% of which appear only once. The sequenced material came from blood. The receptor set was obtained from a man between 18 and 29 years old in good health.

A single count supports this clone. This chain connects TRBV28 to TRBJ2-6; D gene ambiguous. The V gene lost 6 bases and the J gene lost 2 bases, with 5 bases spanning the gap. Germline assignment: CDR1 MDHEN and CDR2 SYDVKM. This CDR3 comprises 13 residues. DNA for the CDR3: TGTGCCAGCAGGACGCCTGGGGCCAACGTCCTGACTTTC. Translating gives CASRTPGANVLTF.

The rearrangement joins TRBV19 to TRBJ1-1; 7 bases fit TRBD1. Trimming cost V 4 bases and J 1 base; bases outside gene matches: 9. The CDR3 runs to 16 residues. Looked up from germline, CDR1 is LNHDA and CDR2 is SQIVND (reference sequence). In nucleotides, the CDR3 is TGTGCCAGTAGTACATTTACAGGGGTGCAGAACACTGAAGCTTTCTTT. Translated: CASSTFTGVQNTEAFF.

This chain joins TRBV7-8 and TRBJ2-2, with 8 bases matching TRBD2. The V and J ends lost 2 bases and 5 bases, in that order; junction bases with no gene match: 4. From germline, CDR1 is SGHVS and CDR2 FQNEAQ. This CDR3 contains 15 residues. The CDR3 here is CASSLWGGGTGELFF. The CDR3 DNA is TGTGCCAGCAGCTTATGGGGCGGGGGGACCGGGGAGCTGTTTTTT.

The V call is TRBV2, the J call TRBJ2-1; TRBD2 matches 9 bases. Losses at the gene ends were 6 bases for V and 7 bases for J; bases not matched to a gene: 1. Germline CDR1 SNHLY, CDR2 FYNNEI. The CDR3 has 12 amino acids. CDR3 sequence: CASRLAGNEQFF. As DNA, the CDR3 is TGTGCCAGCAGGCTAGCGGGGAATGAGCAGTTCTTC.

The chain links TRBV6-2 or TRBV6-3 to TRBJ2-1, with 11 bases lining up with TRBD2. Germline lookup yields CDR1 MNHEY and CDR2 SVGEGT. V lost 5 bases to trimming and J lost 5 bases; unmatched junction nucleotides: 5. The CDR3 loop spans 15 amino acids. The CDR3 DNA is TGTGCCAGCAGTAAGGGACTAGCGGTTAACAATGAGCAGTTCTTC. This gives the protein CASSKGLAVNNEQFF.

The genes are TRBV6-2 or TRBV6-3 and TRBJ2-5; a weak D match, TRBD2 (5 bases). There are 16 residues in the CDR3. Deletions cut 2 bases from V and 7 bases from J, with 20 bases between. CDR1 is MNHEY and CDR2 is SVGEGT in the germline V gene. In DNA, the CDR3 is TGTGCCAGCAGTTACCGCGGACGTGTGGACTCACGGACCCAGTACTTC. Translated, it gives CASSYRGRVDSRTQYF.

This clone was recorded only once. The gene calls are TRBV5-8 and TRBJ1-4; a possible D gene is TRBD1 (5 bases). Trimming stripped 1 base from V and 7 bases from J, with 11 bases between. CDR1 is SGHTS, CDR2 YDEGEE, per germline. The length of the CDR3 is 14 residues. CDR3 residues: CASSLPGMREKLFF. CDR3 nucleotides: TGTGCCAGCAGCTTGCCAGGGATGCGTGAAAAACTGTTTTTT.

J is TRBJ2-6 and V is TRBV7-2; D may be TRBD1 (6 bases). The CDR3 extends over 15 amino acids. Trimming took off 3 bases at V and 4 bases at J, with 10 bases between the two ends. Per the germline V gene, CDR1 is SGHTA and CDR2 is FQGNSA. CDR3 nucleotide sequence: TGTGCCAGCAGCTTGACCGGGACAGGGGCCAACGTCCTGACTTTC. As protein: CASSLTGTGANVLTF. The complete variable domain, with remaining parts taken from reference TRBV7-2 and TRBJ2-6, reads GAGVSQSPSNKVTEKGKDVELRCDPISGHTALYWYRQSLGQGLEFLIYFQGNSAPDKSGLPSDRFSAERTGGSVSTLTIQRTQQEDSAVYLCASSLTGTGANVLTFGAGSRLTVL.

The chain couples TRBV30 to TRBJ1-2, with 8 bases matching TRBD1. CDR3 length equals 13 residues. Germline CDR1 reads GTSNPN; CDR2 reads SVGIG (reference sequence). V trimming: 3 bases; J trimming: 4 bases; junction bases outside the gene matches: 4. The CDR3 protein is CAWSRGRPYGYTF. CDR3 bases: TGTGCCTGGAGCAGGGGGCGCCCCTATGGCTACACCTTC.

The chain uses TRBV7-2 and TRBJ2-2, with D unclear. V shed 1 base and J shed 6 bases, with 12 bases lying between them. Germline assignment: CDR1 SGHTA and CDR2 FQGNSA. This CDR3 region has 15 residues. CDR3 coding DNA: TGTGCCAGCAGCTTAGTCGGAGTCCTTCCCGGGGAGCTGTTTTTT. This sequence encodes CASSLVGVLPGELFF.

The CDR3 bases are TGTGCCAGCAGCCCATTCGGGACAGAGAATCAGCCCCAGCATTTT. Translating it yields CASSPFGTENQPQHF. J is TRBJ1-5 and V is TRBV6-2 or TRBV6-3, with 7 bases matching TRBD1. CDR3 size: 15 residues. Trimming removed 6 bases from V and 4 bases from J; junction bases left unmatched: 9. Looked up from germline, CDR1 is MNHEY and CDR2 is SVGEGT.

The chain links TRBV15 to TRBJ2-3; D is perhaps TRBD2 (7 bases). The CDR3 spans 16 residues. Trimming cost V 0 bases and J 5 bases, with 15 bases left between them. Germline values: CDR1 LNHNV, CDR2 YYDKDF (reference sequence). In DNA form, the CDR3 reads TGTGCCACCAGCAGAGATGGTCGGGGGGCAGGAGATACGCAGTATTTT. It is translated as CATSRDGRGAGDTQYF.

The chain employs TRBV11-1 and TRBJ1-2; no clear D gene. The V gene's germline CDR1 is SGHAT and CDR2 FQDESV (reference sequence). V lost 5 bases to trimming and J lost 2 bases, with 9 bases between them. This CDR3 contains 13 residues. The CDR3 loop is CASSRGGNYGYTF. The CDR3 DNA reads TGTGCCAGCAGCCGTGGAGGCAACTATGGCTACACCTTC.

The chain carries TRBV4-3 and TRBJ1-2, with D possibly TRBD1 on 5 matching bases. The CDR3 consists of 17 residues. Germline V gene sequence: CDR1 LGHNA, CDR2 YSLEER. The V end was cut by 0 bases, the J end by 2 bases, with 16 bases between. The CDR3 loop reads CASSQEWAGTENYGYTF. CDR3 sequence (DNA): TGCGCCAGCAGCCAAGAATGGGCCGGGACCGAAAACTATGGCTACACCTTC.

The sample holds one count of this clone. The chain links TRBV4-3 to TRBJ2-5; TRBD2 matches 10 bases. The CDR3 spans 16 residues. Trimming removed 0 bases from V and 5 bases from J; junction bases left unmatched: 6. From germline, CDR1 is LGHNA and CDR2 YSLEER. The CDR3 nucleotides are TGCGCCAGCAGCCAAGATTGGTCTAGCGGGAGTGAGACCCAGTACTTC. Residues: CASSQDWSSGSETQYF.